The 9 T cell receptor beta chains presented below share a single source sample, sequenced in a study of blood T cell repertoires in COVID-19. Produced via immunoSEQ multiplex PCR; TCRdb's table is partial and in-frame only. The repertoire holds about 440,000 clones, with roughly 89% as singletons. The source material was peripheral blood. These receptors all stem from a woman aged 25 to 39 with acute or convalescent COVID-19.

The genes are TRBV2 and TRBJ2-3, with D perhaps matching TRBD1 (5 bases). Trimming cost V 6 bases and J 4 bases, with 17 bases left between them. The CDR3 has 15 residues. Per the germline V gene, CDR1 is SNHLY and CDR2 is FYNNEI. CDR3 sequence reads: CASSQSSGSPDTQYF. CDR3 nucleotide sequence: TGTGCCAGCAGCCAGAGCTCAGGGTCCCCAGATACGCAGTATTTT.

V and J are TRBV9 and TRBJ2-5; D possibly corresponds to TRBD2 (5 bases). The CDR3 length is 13 residues. From germline, CDR1 is SGDLS and CDR2 YYNGEE. V was shortened by 3 bases and J by 5 bases, with 11 bases between the two germline ends. CDR3 loop: CASSAVKRETQYF. The CDR3 DNA follows: TGTGCCAGCAGCGCTGTCAAGCGGGAGACCCAGTACTTC.

This clone came up a few times. The chain uses TRBV2 and TRBJ2-2; TRBD2 is a possible D gene (6 bases). In germline, CDR1 is SNHLY, CDR2 FYNNEI. V was cut by 1 base and J by 3 bases, with 15 bases left in between. This CDR3 spans 17 amino acids. CDR3: CASSEDTPAGYTGELFF. In DNA, the CDR3 is TGTGCCAGCAGTGAAGATACGCCCGCGGGGTACACCGGGGAGCTGTTTTTT. The variable domain in full, completed from reference TRBV2 and TRBJ2-2, reads EPEVTQTPSHQVTQMGQEVILRCVPISNHLYFYWYRQILGQKVEFLVSFYNNEISEKSEIFDDQFSVERPDGSNFTLKIRSTKLEDSAMYFCASSEDTPAGYTGELFFGEGSRLTVL.

This chain joins TRBV29-1 and TRBJ2-1; possible D gene TRBD2, 6 bases. Per the germline V gene, CDR1 is SQVTM and CDR2 is ANQGSEA. The V end lost 1 base, the J end lost 6 bases, and 13 bases lay between the germline ends. The CDR3 is 14 amino acids. The CDR3 DNA follows: TGCAGCGTTGAAGGGGCGGGACGATCCAATGAGCAGTTCTTC. Its translation is CSVEGAGRSNEQFF.

V usage is TRBV12-5 and J usage is TRBJ1-5, with 7 bases lining up with TRBD1. V lost 5 bases, J lost 1 base, and 5 bases stayed unmatched. Germline V gene lookup returns CDR1 LGHNT and CDR2 FRNRAP. The CDR3 spans 15 residues. DNA for the CDR3: TGTGCTAGTGGTCCAAGCAGGGGGAGCAATCAGCCCCAGCATTTT. This gives the protein CASGPSRGSNQPQHF.

In nucleotides, the CDR3 is TGCGCCAGCAGTGACCCTAGCACCAATGAGCAGTTCTTC. Translation: CASSDPSTNEQFF. This chain uses TRBV10-2 with TRBJ2-1; maybe TRBD2 (5 bases). The V gene lost 3 bases and the J gene lost 6 bases, with 9 bases spanning the gap. The CDR3 spans 13 residues. The germline V gene encodes CDR1 WSHSY and CDR2 SAAADI.

Comments on this clone: One end of the junction fails to match germline, which may point to a read error. In nucleotides, the CDR3 is TGTGCCAGTCTAAAAGACAGGGGAGAAATACATTTT. Amino acid sequence: CASLKDRGEIHF. The chain has TRBV9 and TRBJ1-1; 8 nucleotides match TRBD1. The CDR3 is made up of 12 amino acids. Germline CDR1 SGDLS, CDR2 YYNGEE. The full variable domain, with the rest looked up from reference TRBV9 and TRBJ1-1, is DSGVTQTPKHLITATGQRVTLRCSPRSGDLSVYWYQQSLDQGLQFLIQYYNGEERAKGNILERFSAQQFPDLHSELNLSSLELGDSALYFCASLKDRGEIHFGQGTRLTVV.

V gene TRBV20-1 combines with J gene TRBJ1-5; possibly TRBD1 for D (6 bases). There are 13 residues in the CDR3. The V gene lost 6 bases and the J gene lost 1 base, with 10 bases spanning the gap. Germline V gene sequence: CDR1 DFQATT, CDR2 SNEGSKA (reference sequence). As DNA, the CDR3 is TGCAGTGCCAGTGACAGGAGCAATCAGCCCCAGCATTTT. This translates into CSASDRSNQPQHF.

This sequence joins TRBV7-2 and TRBJ2-3, with TRBD2 identical over 7 bases. J was trimmed by 3 bases and V by 5 bases; bases with no gene match: 8. In germline, CDR1 is SGHTA, CDR2 FQGNSA. The CDR3 runs to 15 residues. CDR3 DNA sequence: TGTGCCAGCAGCAACCCTAGCGGAGGGACAGATACGCAGTATTTT. It translates to CASSNPSGGTDTQYF.